This T cell receptor beta chain was found in a study of cytomegalovirus exposure and HLA in healthy donors. Vbeta (60) and Jbeta (13) primers were used in the PCR. Here immunoSEQ multiplex PCR was the method, and the copy in TCRdb shows in-frame clones only, minus some. The profile shows around 160,000 clones, under 85% of them singletons. The CDR3 is made up of 17 amino acids. Trimming removed 3 bases at V and 0 bases at J, with 15 bases between. Per the germline V gene, CDR1 is LGHNA and CDR2 is YSLEER. As concerns this clone: The antigen is unknown.

General study findings and limits: Earlier findings revealed that most TCR beta V segments proved productive either about 87% or about 30% of the time.

The source material was PBMCs. This TCR was sampled from a man in his forties or fifties in good health and CMV-seropositive. The chain has TRBV4-3 and TRBJ1-5; D is possibly TRBD1 (5 bases). In nucleotides, the CDR3 is TGCGCCAGCAGCCAGGTGGGCAGGGAAAATAGCAATCAGCCCCAGCATTTT. Amino acid sequence: CASSQVGRENSNQPQHF.